The source of this TCR beta chain is a study of Ad26.COV2.S vaccination and SARS-CoV-2 variants. Study-wide background: Intramuscularly, Ad26.COV2.S was given either once or twice, 56 days apart.

J gave up 0 bases and V 5 bases, and 9 bases lay outside the gene matches. The CDR3 covers 18 residues. Germline-derived CDR1 and CDR2 are SGHVS and FQNEAQ. This clone showed up just a few times. Its matching antigen is unknown. Specified treatment: over 15 received Ad26.COV2.S at low or high dose, single or two shots; 5 received placebo; per-sample allocation not given. Each sample was drawn 63 days after the first injection (of vaccine or placebo). Participants' vaccine, an Ad26 vector, delivered Wuhan-strain SARS-CoV-2 spike. Sequenced by immunoSEQ multiplex PCR; TCRdb stores in-frame clones only, minus some. The sample records approximately 350,000 clones, 83% being singletons. Overall study findings and caveats: Ad26.COV2.S recipients had broader spike-specific TCRs (P = 0.0014). Overall T cell responses may have been underestimated by the analyses of TCR breadth and depth.

The clonotype was recovered from a person aged 18-65 years who received the Ad26.COV2.S COVID-19 vaccine or a placebo. The chain combines TRBV7-8 with TRBJ2-2, with 10 positions matching TRBD2. This material consisted of peripheral blood, taken in a trial of Ad26.COV2.S vaccine versus placebo. The CDR3 reads CASSPRLAGAPNTGELFF. Written as DNA, the CDR3 is TGTGCCAGCAGCCCCAGGCTAGCGGGGGCCCCGAACACCGGGGAGCTGTTTTTT. Using reference TRBV7-8 and TRBJ2-2 for the parts outside the CDR3, the full variable domain is GAGVSQSPRYKVAKRGQDVALRCDPISGHVSLFWYQQALGQGPEFLTYFQNEAQLDKSGLPSDRFFAERPEGSVSTLKIQRTQQEDSAVYLCASSPRLAGAPNTGELFFGEGSRLTVL.